This T cell receptor (beta chain) was sequenced during a study of OX40 agonist ivuxolimab in advanced cancers. Study results and caveats: Antigen specificity remained undetermined for the expanded peripheral T cells.

The CDR3 covers 15 residues. The ends were cut back, 0 bases at V and 1 base at J, with 9 bases in the middle. CDR1 and CDR2 from the germline V gene are SGHAT and FQNNGV. On this clone itself: Its antigen is unknown.

TCRdb's table, derived via immunoSEQ multiplex PCR, lists solely in-frame clones and lacks some. This sample has over 55,000 clones; around 90% occur once, and the top ten carry approximately 1%. The source material was CD4+ or CD8+ T cells sorted from blood, sampled in a trial of the OX40 agonist ivuxolimab. V is TRBV11-2 and J is TRBJ2-5, with a weak D call TRBD2 (7 bases). The source of this sequence is an adult with an advanced solid tumor such as melanoma, head and neck, liver or kidney cancer. The CDR3 reads CASSLDRGAQETQYF. CDR3 coding DNA: TGTGCCAGCAGCTTAGATCGGGGGGCCCAAGAGACCCAGTACTTC.